The rows below give T cell receptor beta chains drawn from one sample of a study of blood T cells in healthy people across ages. TCRdb reprocessed the 5' RACE reads via MiXCR and lists one record per CDR3 protein. The sample carries roughly 1.6 million distinct CDR3 sequences, around 35% recorded once. Sequences were obtained from blood. Receptor source: a woman aged 25 to 45 in good health. The conserved cysteine and the conserved F or W are not part of the CDR3 here.

>TRBJ1-2|13|TRBV7-3
ASSQEPGSNYGYT
>TRBJ2-2|17|TRBV20-1
SARRLGQGAPGNTGELF
>-|16|TRBV29-1
SVEDGAALAGGVYEQY
>TRBJ2-3|14|TRBV6-5
ASSWERGERTDTQY
>TRBJ2-1|11|TRBV10-3
AITKGLNNEQF
>TRBJ2-7|11|TRBV5-1
ASSSSPGYEQY
>TRBJ2-3|13|TRBV12-3/TRBV12-4
ASCCRSGLTDTQY
>TRBJ1-2|15|TRBV5-1
ASSLVLRVGANYGYT
>TRBJ2-7|12|TRBV5-1
ASTPRTGAYEQY
>TRBJ1-6|14|TRBV7-2
ASRPHGDSYNSPLH
>TRBJ2-3|11|TRBV12-3/TRBV12-4
ASSLSVKDTQY
>TRBJ2-1|13|TRBV5-1
ASSRTSGGSLEQF
>TRBJ2-5|14|TRBV4-1
ASSQGTSKRQETQY
>TRBJ2-3|14|TRBV7-2
ASSSEGTPISDTQY
>TRBJ2-1|12|TRBV9
ASSPKRGSNEQF
>TRBJ2-7|13|TRBV6-5
ASSYTVAGGREQY
>TRBJ1-6|12|TRBV28
ASSLTDGNSPLH
>TRBJ1-1|13|TRBV2
ASRVLQGPSTEAF
>TRBJ2-7|12|TRBV9
ASSVGSKDGEQY
>-|14|TRBV20-1
SARDRQGLAYNEQY
>-|12|TRBV6-2/TRBV6-3
ASSDWGPYNEQY
>TRBJ2-5|14|TRBV5-1
ASSSGLTGQQETQY
>TRBJ1-5|13|TRBV7-9
ASSLGLGGYQPQH
>TRBJ2-1|15|TRBV28
ASSLGWAGRYDNEQF
>TRBJ2-7|14|TRBV28
ASSFNEGARKGEQY
>TRBJ2-7|11|TRBV29-1
SVALGGEREQY
>TRBJ2-1|12|TRBV4-2
ASSQAGGVDEQF
>TRBJ2-7|12|TRBV20-1
SATETGVRNEQY
>TRBJ2-7|12|TRBV5-1
ASSIRTGDGEQY
>TRBJ1-4|15|TRBV28
ASSLSLGGQVNGKLF
>TRBJ2-1|13|TRBV20-1
SARDGRGRVDEQF
>TRBJ2-4|14|TRBV28
ASSLRTSVSKNIQY
>TRBJ2-3|11|TRBV13
ASSLARRNTQY
>-|13|TRBV3-1
ASSQDWGQLGEQY
>TRBJ1-2|13|TRBV28
ASSTPPGQGHGYT
>TRBJ2-7|12|TRBV3-1
ASSPPTPSDEQY